The 24 T cell receptor beta chains reported below all come from one sample, sequenced in a study of blood T cell repertoires in COVID-19. Profiled with immunoSEQ multiplex PCR; TCRdb holds only in-frame clones, not every one. The table shows some 27,000 clones, with 80% to 90% occurring only once. Input material: peripheral blood. The receptors were sampled from a human donor in a cohort sampled during active COVID-19.

The V gene is TRBV10-3, the J gene TRBJ1-1; weak D call: TRBD1 (5 bases). Trimming removed 6 bases at V and 1 base at J, with 18 bases between. Germline V CDR1 and CDR2: ENHRY, SYGVKD. CDR3 length equals 16 residues. CDR3 bases: TGTGCCATCAGCCTGTCTTGGACATCGGCGAACACTGAAGCTTTCTTT. Protein product: CAISLSWTSANTEAFF.

The V gene is TRBV19, the J gene TRBJ1-2; 9 bases are shared with TRBD1. J was trimmed by 5 bases and V by 4 bases; bases with no gene match: 11. The CDR3 length is 16 residues. Germline V gene data show CDR1 as LNHDA and CDR2 as SQIVND (reference sequence). The CDR3 DNA reads as TGTGCCAGTAGTACCTCGGGACAGGGAGGGATTTATGGCTACACCTTC. Amino acid sequence: CASSTSGQGGIYGYTF.

The count of this clone is one. The chain carries TRBV7-9 and TRBJ1-2, with D uncertain. The CDR3 contains 15 residues. V dropped 7 bases and J dropped 6 bases, with 21 bases sitting between them. Germline values: CDR1 SEHNR, CDR2 FQNEAQ (reference sequence). The CDR3 loop reads CASTLGRAPGDGYTF. The CDR3 bases are TGTGCCAGCACCTTGGGGAGGGCCCCCGGAGATGGCTACACCTTC.

The chain links TRBV7-2 to TRBJ2-5; no firm D call. Germline lookup yields CDR1 SGHTA and CDR2 FQGNSA. The CDR3 totals 11 residues. The ends were cut back, 3 bases at V and 7 bases at J, with 6 bases in the middle. The DNA of the CDR3 is TGTGCCAGCAGCTTCGGGTGGACCCAGTACTTC. Protein product: CASSFGWTQYF.

The genes are TRBV6-6 and TRBJ1-1; weak D call: TRBD1 (6 bases). Germline CDR1 and CDR2: MNHNY and SVGAGI (reference sequence). Trimming took 2 bases from V and 3 from J, leaving 13 bases between them. The CDR3 totals 15 residues. The CDR3 DNA sequence: TGTGCCAGCAGTTACCCGACGGCAGGGGACACTGAAGCTTTCTTT. Protein: CASSYPTAGDTEAFF.

The gene calls are TRBV6-1 and TRBJ1-1, with D possibly being TRBD1 (6 bases). Trimming removed 2 bases at V and 5 bases at J, with 15 bases between. CDR3 size: 15 residues. The V gene's germline CDR1 is MNHNS and CDR2 SASEGT. CDR3 coding DNA: TGTGCCAGCAGTGAACAACAGGGCCTCTGGACTGAAGCTTTCTTT. As protein: CASSEQQGLWTEAFF.

V is TRBV3-1 (or the pseudogene TRBV3-2) and J is TRBJ2-4; TRBD1 matches at 12 bases. There are 15 residues in the CDR3. The ends lost 7 bases at V and 9 bases at J; junction bases unmatched: 10. CDR1 and CDR2 from the germline V gene are LGHDT and YNNKEL (reference sequence). CDR3 protein: CASTPGTGGWSIQYF. In nucleotides, the CDR3 is TGTGCCAGCACCCCCGGGACAGGGGGCTGGAGCATTCAGTACTTC.

The J gene is TRBJ2-3, the V gene TRBV18; TRBD2 aligns across 11 bases. The CDR3 totals 17 residues. Germline V gene lookup returns CDR1 KGHSH and CDR2 LQKENI. The V gene end was trimmed by 6 bases and the J gene end by 0 bases; junction bases not matched to a gene: 8. The CDR3 DNA is TGTGCCAGCTCGCCGATAGCGGGGGGGCTCAGCACAGATACGCAGTATTTT. Translated: CASSPIAGGLSTDTQYF.

This clone was detected only a few times. This chain connects TRBV15 to TRBJ1-2; 7 bases line up with TRBD1. The CDR3 is 13 residues long. The germline CDR1 and CDR2 sequences are LNHNV and YYDKDF (reference sequence). Losses at the gene ends were 4 bases for V and 4 bases for J; bases not matched to a gene: 3. The DNA for the CDR3 is TGTGCCACCAGCATAGGGGGCGGCTATGGCTACACCTTC. Translating it yields CATSIGGGYGYTF.

The chain has TRBV7-2 and TRBJ2-7, with TRBD2 as a possible D gene (5 bases). The ends were cut back, 3 bases at V and 7 bases at J, with 7 bases in the middle. There are 11 residues in the CDR3. Germline V CDR1 and CDR2: SGHTA, FQGNSA. The CDR3 sequence: CASSLTGEQYF. The CDR3 DNA follows: TGTGCCAGCAGCTTGACGGGGGAGCAGTACTTC.

In DNA, the CDR3 is TGTGCCAGCTCACCGGCGGGACAGGGGGCCTACGAGCAGTACTTC. Translated: CASSPAGQGAYEQYF. The rearrangement joins TRBV18 to TRBJ2-7; 11 nucleotides match TRBD1. The V segment lost 3 bases and the J segment 2 bases; nucleotides outside the gene matches: 3. The CDR3 is made up of 15 amino acids. Germline V lookup: CDR1 KGHSH, CDR2 LQKENI.

The chain carries TRBV11-2 and TRBJ1-2, with D uncertain. This CDR3 is built from 13 residues. Looked up from germline, CDR1 is SGHAT and CDR2 is FQNNGV. V lost 0 bases, J lost 5 bases, and 7 bases lay in between. This CDR3 is CASSLEGSYGYTF. The DNA for the CDR3 is TGTGCCAGCAGCTTAGAGGGCTCTTATGGCTACACCTTC.

In its sample, this clone was seen once. The chain joins TRBV3-1 (or the pseudogene TRBV3-2) to TRBJ2-5; 7 bases match TRBD2. The CDR3 length is 14 residues. V shed 3 bases, J shed 5 bases, and the junction held 6 bases outside the gene matches. Per the germline V gene, CDR1 is LGHDT and CDR2 is YNNKEL (reference sequence). The CDR3 is CASSQVREAETQYF. CDR3 nucleotides: TGTGCCAGCAGCCAGGTCCGGGAGGCGGAGACCCAGTACTTC.

V usage is TRBV10-2 and J usage is TRBJ1-4, with D possibly matching TRBD1 (6 bases). This CDR3 comprises 15 residues. Trimming pared 4 bases from V and 7 bases from J, leaving 16 bases between. CDR1 and CDR2 from the germline V gene are WSHSY and SAAADI. The CDR3 loop reads CASSASGARGEKLFF. In DNA, the CDR3 is TGCGCCAGCAGTGCCTCAGGGGCCCGGGGTGAAAAACTGTTTTTT.

V usage is TRBV27 and J usage is TRBJ2-7, with 8 bases fitting TRBD2. V was pared by 6 bases and J by 3 bases, with 10 bases of the junction left unmatched. The germline CDR1 and CDR2 sequences are MNHEY and SMNVEV (reference sequence). There are 15 residues in the CDR3. The chain's CDR3 is CASRVAGRPYYEQYF. CDR3 in DNA: TGTGCCAGCAGGGTAGCGGGGCGCCCCTACTACGAGCAGTACTTC.

The chain is built from TRBV3-1 (or the pseudogene TRBV3-2) and TRBJ1-4; TRBD1 might be the D (6 bases). This CDR3 contains 15 residues. Germline assignment: CDR1 LGHDT and CDR2 YNNKEL (reference sequence). V was clipped by 1 base and J by 8 bases, with 14 bases between them. In DNA, the CDR3 is TGTGCCAGCAGCCAAGTAGGGACATATTTAGAAAAACTGTTTTTT. Its protein is CASSQVGTYLEKLFF.

The chain couples TRBV10-3 to TRBJ1-5; D might be TRBD1 (6 bases). The V end lost 2 bases, the J end lost 3 bases, and 8 bases lay between the germline ends. Looked up from germline, CDR1 is ENHRY and CDR2 is SYGVKD. The CDR3 runs to 14 residues. As DNA, the CDR3 is TGTGCCATCAGTGAGGGACAGTCCAATCAGCCCCAGCATTTT. This gives the protein CAISEGQSNQPQHF.

V is TRBV7-2 and J is TRBJ2-5; 7 bases line up with TRBD1. Germline-derived CDR1 and CDR2 are SGHTA and FQGNSA. The V and J ends lost 5 bases and 1 base, in that order; junction bases with no gene match: 1. The CDR3 contains 13 residues. In DNA form, the CDR3 reads TGTGCCAGCAGCCCAGGGGGCCAAGAGACCCAGTACTTC. The encoded protein is CASSPGGQETQYF.

The chain joins TRBV3-1 (or the pseudogene TRBV3-2) to TRBJ1-2, with 7 bases fitting TRBD1. Germline assignment: CDR1 LGHDT and CDR2 YNNKEL (reference sequence). Losses at the gene ends were 0 bases for V and 8 bases for J; bases not matched to a gene: 3. The CDR3 consists of 13 residues. The CDR3 is CASSQEGQTGYTF. CDR3 DNA sequence: TGTGCCAGCAGCCAAGAGGGACAGACCGGCTACACCTTC.

The V call is TRBV13, the J call TRBJ2-7; D gene uncertain. Germline CDR1 is PRHDT and CDR2 is FYEKMQ (reference sequence). Trimming left V 3 bases short and J 6 bases short, with 6 bases between. The CDR3 contains 11 residues. The DNA of the CDR3 is TGTGCCAGCAGCTTCTCCAGCGAGCAGTACTTC. The encoded protein is CASSFSSEQYF.

The J gene is TRBJ1-2, the V gene TRBV11-2; 8 bases map to TRBD1. CDR1 is SGHAT, CDR2 FQNNGV, per germline. The V and J ends lost 5 bases and 5 bases, in that order; junction bases with no gene match: 13. The CDR3 is made up of 16 amino acids. The CDR3 sequence is CASSPVRQGARYGYTF. The CDR3 DNA reads TGTGCCAGCAGCCCCGTCCGTCAGGGGGCTCGGTATGGCTACACCTTC.

The rearrangement links TRBV2 to TRBJ2-3, with a weak D call TRBD1 (5 bases). V lost 2 bases to trimming and J lost 4 bases, with 22 bases between them. CDR1 is SNHLY, CDR2 FYNNEI, per germline. The length of the CDR3 is 18 residues. The CDR3 sequence is CASSEFVAAGSRADTQYF. Written as DNA, the CDR3 is TGTGCCAGCAGTGAATTTGTGGCCGCAGGGTCCAGGGCAGATACGCAGTATTTT. The whole variable domain, remainder taken from reference TRBV2 and TRBJ2-3, is EPEVTQTPSHQVTQMGQEVILRCVPISNHLYFYWYRQILGQKVEFLVSFYNNEISEKSEIFDDQFSVERPDGSNFTLKIRSTKLEDSAMYFCASSEFVAAGSRADTQYFGPGTRLTVL.

The chain recombines TRBV19 with TRBJ1-6; a weak D match, TRBD1 (6 bases). Trimming removed 3 bases from V and 8 bases from J, with 17 bases in between. In germline, CDR1 is LNHDA, CDR2 SQIVND (reference sequence). The CDR3 runs to 16 residues. The CDR3 region has the DNA TGTGCCAGTAGTATTTGGGACATATCAGGGGATTCACCCCTCCACTTT. This codes for CASSIWDISGDSPLHF.

The rearrangement joins TRBV10-3 to TRBJ1-2, with 9 bases lining up with TRBD1. Germline CDR1 ENHRY, CDR2 SYGVKD. With 8 bases clipped from V and 8 bases from J, the junction kept 9 bases outside the gene matches. This CDR3 spans 13 amino acids. CDR3 DNA: TGTGCCATCTTTTCGGGACAGGGTGTCGGCTACACCTTC. This codes for CAIFSGQGVGYTF.